This paragraph reports one TCR beta chain. Its antigen is currently unknown. The data were obtained in a study of cytomegalovirus exposure and HLA in healthy donors. General study points: Reports indicate that TCR beta sequences accurately predicted the HLA-A and HLA-B alleles of most subjects.

Primers: 60 Vbeta forward and 13 Jbeta reverse. The table came from immunoSEQ multiplex PCR; TCRdb's copy has only in-frame clones and leaves some out. Altogether about 120,000 clones are present, under 85% being singletons, with the ten largest covering about 5.8%. This TCR was sampled from a young man in good health and CMV-seropositive. Sequencing used PBMCs.

The CDR3 sequence: CASSVGRMNTEAFF. For the CDR3, the DNA is TGTGCCAGCAGTGTGGGGCGGATGAACACTGAAGCTTTCTTT. V usage is TRBV5-6 and J usage is TRBJ1-1; TRBD1 might be the D (5 bases). The CDR3 sequence is 14 residues long. The germline V gene has CDR1 SGHDT and CDR2 YYEEEE. V lost 5 bases and J 0 bases, leaving 11 bases between the germline ends.